The 32 T cell receptor beta chains below come from one sample, sequenced in a study of T cells in Graves' hyperthyroidism and ophthalmopathy. From RNA transcripts, TCR beta CDR3 regions were amplified. First-round RT-PCR targeting the TCR CDR3 was performed with the HTBI primer set. MiXCR was run by TCRdb on the multiplex PCR reads, yielding one entry per CDR3 protein. This table holds about 600,000 distinct CDR3 sequences, roughly 15% found once. Sequenced input: blood. The receptors derive from a woman between 45 and 60 years old with Graves' ophthalmopathy.

In regard to this clonotype: At one end the junction does not follow the germline gene, possibly because of a read error. The chain combines TRBV28 with TRBJ1-6; weak D call: TRBD1 (5 bases). CDR1 MDHEN and CDR2 SYDVKM come from the germline V gene. The CDR3 consists of 15 residues. CDR3 sequence: CASSFGGGRFSPPHF. The CDR3 region has the DNA TGTGCCAGCAGTTTCGGCGGGGGTCGTTTTTCACCCCCCCACTTT.

This clonotype was seen repeatedly, ten times or more. The chain employs TRBV20-1 and TRBJ2-5; tentatively, D is TRBD1 (6 bases). From germline, CDR1 is DFQATT and CDR2 SNEGSKA (reference sequence). The CDR3 spans 16 residues. V lost 3 bases to trimming and J lost 5 bases, with 22 bases between them. In nucleotides, the CDR3 is TGCAGTGCTAGTCGCCCGGGACAACCCCCTGAGGAGACCCAGTACTTC. It translates to CSASRPGQPPEETQYF.

The V call is TRBV5-6, the J call TRBJ2-1; no firm D call. Per the germline V gene, CDR1 is SGHDT and CDR2 is YYEEEE. CDR3 size: 13 residues. The V end was cut by 3 bases, the J end by 6 bases, with 10 bases between. The CDR3 DNA reads TGTGCCAGCAGCTCGGACGGCCGCAATGAGCAGTTCTTC. Translation: CASSSDGRNEQFF.

This clonotype was seen a handful of times. The chain is built from TRBV6-2 or TRBV6-3 and TRBJ1-1, with D possibly being TRBD1 (5 bases). This CDR3 comprises 12 residues. CDR1 MNHEY and CDR2 SVGEGT come from the germline V gene. V was clipped by 3 bases and J by 7 bases, with 9 bases between them. The chain's CDR3 is CASSYGAGEAFF. As DNA, the CDR3 is TGTGCCAGCAGTTATGGGGCAGGTGAAGCTTTCTTT.

The V call is TRBV24-1, the J call TRBJ2-5, with 13 bases matching TRBD2. Germline lookup yields CDR1 KGHDR and CDR2 SFDVKD. V dropped 3 bases and J dropped 2; count of bases not matched to a gene: 11. The CDR3 extends over 19 amino acids. The CDR3 loop is CATSDPIGLAGDKQETQYF. In nucleotides, the CDR3 is TGTGCCACCAGTGATCCCATAGGACTAGCGGGAGATAAACAAGAGACCCAGTACTTC.

This clonotype was observed many times. This sequence joins TRBV30 and TRBJ2-7; unclear D gene. This CDR3 has 11 amino acids. Germline CDR1 reads GTSNPN; CDR2 reads SVGIG (reference sequence). The V end lost 6 bases, the J end lost 3 bases, and 9 bases lay between the germline ends. Here the CDR3 reads CACTVSYEQYF. The CDR3 bases are TGTGCCTGTACTGTCAGCTACGAGCAGTACTTC. Supplemented by reference TRBV30 and TRBJ2-7, the full variable domain reads SQTIHQWPATLVQPVGSPLSLECTVEGTSNPNLYWYRQAAGRGLQLLFYSVGIGQISSEVPQNLSASRPQDRQFILSSKKLLLSDSGFYLCACTVSYEQYFGPGTRLTVT.

The chain uses TRBV6-2 or TRBV6-3 and TRBJ1-5; 11 bases map to TRBD1. The germline CDR1 and CDR2 sequences are MNHEY and SVGEGT. The CDR3 is 17 residues long. The ends lost 4 bases at V and 0 bases at J; junction bases unmatched: 5. The CDR3 nucleotides read TGTGCCAGCAGTTGGGACAGGGGGGGATATAGCAATCAGCCCCAGCATTTT. Protein product: CASSWDRGGYSNQPQHF.

This clonotype has a count of ten or more. This sequence joins TRBV12-3 or TRBV12-4 and TRBJ1-1; D gene ambiguous. There are 16 residues in the CDR3. The V end lost 0 bases, the J end lost 0 bases, and 11 bases lay between the germline ends. In DNA form, the CDR3 reads TGTGCCAGCAGTTTAGCCTCCTTGCAGATGAACACTGAAGCTTTCTTT. Translation gives CASSLASLQMNTEAFF.

This clonotype was found many times. This sequence joins TRBV13 and TRBJ1-1; D gene ambiguous. The length of the CDR3 is 13 residues. The V gene lost 5 bases and the J gene lost 0 bases, with 7 bases spanning the gap. The V gene's germline CDR1 is PRHDT and CDR2 FYEKMQ (reference sequence). CDR3 region: CASSHRLNTEAFF. For the CDR3, the DNA is TGTGCCAGCAGCCACAGACTGAACACTGAAGCTTTCTTT.

Of note for this clonotype: The DNA is left out, because the CDR3 cannot be placed on it with certainty; the CDR3 is given as TCRdb lists it. The rearrangement links TRBV19 to TRBJ2-5; the table gives TRBD1 as D, unverified against the DNA. Germline V gene sequence: CDR1 LNHDA, CDR2 SQIVND (reference sequence). Including both end residues, the CDR3 is 14 amino acids long. CDR3 sequence: CASTSGHLQETQYF.

This clonotype was recorded a few times. The chain is built from TRBV4-3 and TRBJ2-2; no firm D call. CDR1 is LGHNA and CDR2 is YSLEER in the germline V gene. The CDR3 has 14 residues. V shed 0 bases and J shed 5 bases, with 7 bases lying between them. The DNA for the CDR3 is TGCGCCAGCAGCCAAGACAGTGCGACCGGGGAGCTGTTTTTT. This gives the protein CASSQDSATGELFF.

On this clonotype: This sequence may be a read error, since a much larger clone differs from it by one base. J is TRBJ2-1 and V is TRBV7-9; D may be TRBD2 (5 bases). This CDR3 is 13 amino acids long. Per germline, CDR1 SEHNR and CDR2 FQNEAQ (reference sequence). V was pared by 5 bases and J by 9 bases, with 14 bases between. The CDR3 DNA reads as TGTGCCAGCAGCGTAGTGGGAGACGCTGAGCAGTTCTTC. This translates into CASSVVGDAEQFF.

This rearrangement joins TRBV29-1 to TRBJ2-1, with TRBD2 identical over 9 bases. Germline-derived CDR1 and CDR2 are SQVTM and ANQGSEA. The length of the CDR3 is 14 residues. V was clipped by 6 bases and J by 6 bases; unmatched bases: 9. CDR3 in DNA: TGCAGCGTCCTACCCAGACTAGCGGCCAATGAGCAGTTCTTC. Translated, it gives CSVLPRLAANEQFF.

In this sample, this clonotype turned up many times. The chain employs TRBV7-2 and TRBJ2-7; 12 bases line up with TRBD2. The CDR3 contains 15 residues. Losses at the gene ends were 2 bases for V and 4 bases for J; bases not matched to a gene: 3. Germline V gene lookup returns CDR1 SGHTA and CDR2 FQGNSA. CDR3 nucleotide sequence: TGTGCCAGCAGCTTACTAGCGGGAGGGGGATACGAGCAGTACTTC. Its protein product is CASSLLAGGGYEQYF. The full variable domain, with the rest looked up from reference TRBV7-2 and TRBJ2-7, is GAGVSQSPSNKVTEKGKDVELRCDPISGHTALYWYRQSLGQGLEFLIYFQGNSAPDKSGLPSDRFSAERTGGSVSTLTIQRTQQEDSAVYLCASSLLAGGGYEQYFGPGTRLTVT.

The chain has TRBV4-3 and TRBJ1-5, with 7 bases identical to TRBD1. CDR1 LGHNA and CDR2 YSLEER come from the germline V gene. J was trimmed by 4 bases and V by 0 bases; bases with no gene match: 6. The CDR3 runs to 16 residues. In DNA form, the CDR3 reads TGCGCCAGCAGCCAAGATCCCAGGGGGGGTAATCAGCCCCAGCATTTT. This gives the protein CASSQDPRGGNQPQHF.

The V gene is TRBV7-2, the J gene TRBJ2-3, with TRBD2 matching 9 bases. The CDR3 spans 16 residues. Trimming cost V 3 bases and J 5 bases; bases outside gene matches: 9. Germline V lookup: CDR1 SGHTA, CDR2 FQGNSA. This chain's CDR3 is CASSFGAGGRGDTQYF. The CDR3 region has the DNA TGTGCCAGCAGCTTCGGGGCTGGCGGGAGGGGAGATACGCAGTATTTT. The full variable domain, its missing parts supplied by reference TRBV7-2 and TRBJ2-3, is GAGVSQSPSNKVTEKGKDVELRCDPISGHTALYWYRQSLGQGLEFLIYFQGNSAPDKSGLPSDRFSAERTGGSVSTLTIQRTQQEDSAVYLCASSFGAGGRGDTQYFGPGTRLTVL.

This chain connects TRBV10-3 to TRBJ2-7; the match to TRBD1 covers 8 bases. The CDR3 is 14 amino acids. Germline assignment: CDR1 ENHRY and CDR2 SYGVKD. V gave up 7 bases and J gave up 5 bases; unmatched junction bases: 10. CDR3 sequence reads: CAITGGQGFDEQYF. The CDR3 DNA reads as TGTGCCATCACGGGCGGACAGGGTTTTGACGAGCAGTACTTC.

The chain uses TRBV28 and TRBJ1-2; weak D call: TRBD1 (5 bases). Deletions cut 3 bases from V and 0 bases from J, with 17 bases between. This CDR3 contains 17 residues. CDR1 and CDR2 from the germline V gene are MDHEN and SYDVKM. The DNA for the CDR3 is TGTGCCAGCAGTTTGCGCACCGGGGGGGACTCTAACTATGGCTACACCTTC. This codes for CASSLRTGGDSNYGYTF.

The V and J genes are TRBV20-1 and TRBJ2-1, with D possibly being TRBD2 (6 bases). CDR3 size: 13 residues. The V gene's germline CDR1 is DFQATT and CDR2 SNEGSKA (reference sequence). V was trimmed by 6 bases and J by 8 bases, leaving 17 bases between them. The CDR3 reads CSAKEGLDYEQFF. CDR3 nucleotides: TGCAGTGCAAAAGAGGGACTGGATTATGAGCAGTTCTTC.

This clonotype was detected many times. V gene TRBV12-3 or TRBV12-4 combines with J gene TRBJ1-2, with TRBD1 as a possible D gene (5 bases). The germline V and J ends were trimmed by 3 bases and 6 bases, with 14 bases remaining between them. This CDR3 has 14 residues. CDR3 DNA sequence: TGTGCCAGCAGTTTTGGGGGTGTTAGTGATGGCTACACCTTC. Translation: CASSFGGVSDGYTF.

The chain combines TRBV5-1 with TRBJ2-1; 7 nucleotides match TRBD2. With V trimmed by 0 bases and J by 1 base, 7 bases remained unmatched. In germline, CDR1 is SGHRS, CDR2 YFSETQ. The CDR3 runs to 17 residues. CDR3 sequence reads: CASSLAPLATSYNEQFF. The CDR3 nucleotides read TGCGCCAGCAGCTTGGCCCCACTAGCGACGTCCTACAATGAGCAGTTCTTC.

This clonotype was seen repeatedly, ten times or more. The V call is TRBV20-1, the J call TRBJ2-2; D remains ambiguous. Trimming cost V 6 bases and J 1 base, with 15 bases left between them. Germline V gives CDR1 DFQATT, CDR2 SNEGSKA (reference sequence). There are 15 residues in the CDR3. The CDR3 DNA reads TGCAGTGCCCAAGCAGACCGGGTGAACACCGGGGAGCTGTTTTTT. It codes for CSAQADRVNTGELFF.

In its sample, this clonotype was seen a few times. This chain uses TRBV7-3 with TRBJ2-3, with 7 bases matching TRBD1. The CDR3 is made up of 21 amino acids. V trimming: 1 base; J trimming: 0 bases; junction bases outside the gene matches: 19. CDR1 is SGHTA and CDR2 is FQGTGA in the germline V gene. The CDR3 is CASSLRKRQGPDGSSTDTQYF. CDR3 nucleotides: TGTGCCAGCAGCTTAAGGAAGAGACAGGGACCTGACGGGTCTAGCACAGATACGCAGTATTTT.

In this sample, this clonotype turned up many times. The CDR3 is CASSYITGTGVQPQHF. The CDR3 nucleotides are TGTGCCAGCAGCTACATCACCGGGACAGGGGTTCAGCCCCAGCATTTT. The chain links TRBV6-2 or TRBV6-3 to TRBJ1-5; 10 bases map to TRBD1. V lost 6 bases to trimming and J lost 6 bases; unmatched junction nucleotides: 11. This CDR3 spans 16 amino acids. In germline, CDR1 is MNHEY, CDR2 SVGEGT.

This clonotype was counted ten times or more. The J gene is TRBJ2-1, the V gene TRBV28; no clear D gene. Germline V gives CDR1 MDHEN, CDR2 SYDVKM. V lost 1 base, J lost 8 bases, and 6 bases lay in between. CDR3 length equals 12 residues. This chain's CDR3 is CASSLFADEQFF. CDR3 sequence (DNA): TGTGCCAGCAGTTTATTCGCGGATGAGCAGTTCTTC.

As regards this clonotype: This may be a read error: a much more frequent sequence differs by one nucleotide. The chain recombines TRBV5-1 with TRBJ2-1, with 9 bases lining up with TRBD1. The end of the DNA fits TRBJ2-7 better, so the J call may be wrong. CDR3 length: 16 amino acids. CDR1 SGHRS and CDR2 YFSETQ come from the germline V gene. CDR3 sequence: CASSLVGDRGYNEQYF. DNA of the CDR3: TGCGCCAGCAGCTTGGTGGGTGACAGGGGGTACAATGAGCAGTACTTC.

CDR3 sequence: CATRNRVLGYTF. CDR3 in DNA: TGTGCCACCAGAAACAGGGTCTTGGGCTACACCTTC. This chain joins TRBV27 and TRBJ1-2; TRBD1 might be the D (6 bases). Between the trimmed V and J ends, which lost 10 bases and 8 bases, there was a span of 17 bases. The V gene's germline CDR1 is MNHEY and CDR2 SMNVEV (reference sequence). CDR3 length equals 12 residues.

This clonotype was counted at least ten times. This sequence joins TRBV20-1 and TRBJ1-1; the D gene is possibly TRBD1 (6 bases). CDR3 length: 19 amino acids. CDR1 and CDR2 (germline): DFQATT, SNEGSKA (reference sequence). Trimming pared 1 base from V and 4 bases from J, leaving 28 bases between. CDR3 DNA sequence: TGCAGTGCTAGAGGGTACAGGGTTAGTGTCGGAGGGGGGATCACTGAAGCTTTCTTT. Translation gives CSARGYRVSVGGGITEAFF.

This clonotype has only a few counts. This rearrangement joins TRBV28 to TRBJ2-2, with D perhaps TRBD2 (6 bases). Trimming stripped 2 bases from V and 6 bases from J, with 10 bases between. Germline loops: CDR1 MDHEN, CDR2 SYDVKM. The CDR3 loop spans 14 amino acids. The CDR3: CASSLTSFPGELFF. In DNA form, the CDR3 reads TGTGCCAGCAGTTTAACTAGCTTCCCCGGGGAGCTGTTTTTT.

This clonotype appeared a single time. With a much larger clone just one base away, this may be a read error. This sequence joins TRBV3-1 and TRBJ1-2; 8 bases map to TRBD1. Losses at the gene ends were 1 base for V and 6 bases for J; bases not matched to a gene: 7. Germline-derived CDR1 and CDR2 are LGHDT and YNNKEL (reference sequence). The CDR3 totals 15 residues. The CDR3 sequence: CASSQASQGAHGYTF. CDR3 in DNA: TGTGCCAGCAGCCAAGCTAGCCAGGGGGCTCATGGCTACACCTTC.

The chain uses TRBV6-1 and TRBJ2-1; the D gene is possibly TRBD2 (5 bases). This CDR3 comprises 14 residues. Trimming left V 5 bases short and J 5 bases short, with 13 bases between. Per the germline V gene, CDR1 is MNHNS and CDR2 is SASEGT. The CDR3: CASSSAGGNNEQFF. In DNA form, the CDR3 reads TGTGCCAGCAGTTCGGCGGGCGGTAACAATGAGCAGTTCTTC.

This clonotype has just one count. The chain uses TRBV6-4 and TRBJ2-3; 10 bases fit TRBD2. J gave up 2 bases and V 2 bases, and 1 base lay outside the gene matches. This CDR3 has 15 amino acids. Germline CDR1 is MRHNA and CDR2 is SNTAGT. The CDR3 DNA follows: TGTGCCAGCAGTGACGGACTAGCGGACACAGATACGCAGTATTTT. This encodes CASSDGLADTDTQYF.